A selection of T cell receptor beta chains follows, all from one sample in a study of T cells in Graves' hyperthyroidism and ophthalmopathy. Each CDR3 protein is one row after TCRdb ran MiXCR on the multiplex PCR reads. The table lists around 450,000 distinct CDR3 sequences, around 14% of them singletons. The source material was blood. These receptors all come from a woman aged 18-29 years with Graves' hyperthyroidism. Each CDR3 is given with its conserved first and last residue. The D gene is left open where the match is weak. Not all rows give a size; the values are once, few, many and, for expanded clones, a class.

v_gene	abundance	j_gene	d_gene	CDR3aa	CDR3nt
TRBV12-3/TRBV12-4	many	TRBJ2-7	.	CASSLLLAEQYF	TGTGCCAGCAGTTTGCTTCTGGCCGAGCAGTACTTC
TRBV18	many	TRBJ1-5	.	CASSPGSGDQPQHF	TGTGCCAGCTCACCAGGATCTGGGGATCAGCCCCAGCATTTT
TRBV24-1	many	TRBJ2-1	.	CATSARYNEQFF	TGTGCCACCAGTGCCAGATACAATGAGCAGTTCTTC
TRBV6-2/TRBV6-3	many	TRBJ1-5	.	CASRNSNQPQHF	TGTGCCAGCAGAAATAGCAATCAGCCCCAGCATTTT
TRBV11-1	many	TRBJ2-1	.	CASSLDGVQEQFF	TGTGCCAGCAGCTTAGACGGAGTGCAAGAGCAGTTCTTC
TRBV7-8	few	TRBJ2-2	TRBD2	CASSLARLAGLDSGELFF	TGTGCCAGCAGCTTAGCGCGACTAGCGGGACTTGACTCCGGGGAGCTGTTTTTT
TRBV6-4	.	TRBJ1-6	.	CASTDRAPSPLHF	TGTGCCAGCACCGACCGGGCACCTTCACCCCTCCACTTT
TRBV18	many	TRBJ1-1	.	CASSPLGNTEAFF	TGTGCCAGCTCACCACTGGGGAACACTGAAGCTTTCTTT
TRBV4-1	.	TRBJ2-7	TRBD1	CASSHHRGYEQYF	TGCGCCAGCAGCCACCACAGGGGGTACGAGCAGTACTTC
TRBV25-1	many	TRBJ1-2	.	CASSDWGPNYGYTF	TGTGCCAGCAGTGACTGGGGCCCTAACTATGGCTACACCTTC
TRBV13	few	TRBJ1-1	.	CASAVNTEAFF	TGTGCCAGCGCAGTTAACACTGAAGCTTTCTTT
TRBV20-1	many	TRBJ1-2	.	CSARHVEGYTF	TGCAGTGCTAGACACGTAGAGGGCTACACCTTC
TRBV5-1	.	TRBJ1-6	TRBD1	CASSLTPLGQGYSPLHF	TGCGCCAGCAGCTTGACTCCGTTGGGACAGGGATATTCACCCCTCCACTTT
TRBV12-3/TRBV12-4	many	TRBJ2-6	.	CASTPSPGANVLTF	TGTGCCAGCACCCCAAGCCCTGGGGCCAACGTCCTGACTTTC